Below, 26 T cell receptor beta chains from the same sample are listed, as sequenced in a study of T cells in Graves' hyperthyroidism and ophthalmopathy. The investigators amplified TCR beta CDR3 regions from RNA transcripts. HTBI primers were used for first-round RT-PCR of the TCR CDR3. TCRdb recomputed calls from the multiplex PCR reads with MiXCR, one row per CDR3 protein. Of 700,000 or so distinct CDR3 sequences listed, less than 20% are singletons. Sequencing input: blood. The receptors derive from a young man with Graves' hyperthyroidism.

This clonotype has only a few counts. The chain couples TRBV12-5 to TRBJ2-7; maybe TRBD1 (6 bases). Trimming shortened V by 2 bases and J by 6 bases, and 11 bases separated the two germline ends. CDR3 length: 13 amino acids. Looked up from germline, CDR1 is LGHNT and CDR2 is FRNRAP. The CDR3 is CASGLRDNLEQYF. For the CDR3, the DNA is TGTGCTAGTGGTTTGCGGGACAACCTCGAGCAGTACTTC.

The CDR3 coding sequence is TGCAGCGTTGTACGGGGATACGGGATTGAAGCTTTCTTT. Translated, it gives CSVVRGYGIEAFF. The chain employs TRBV29-1 and TRBJ1-1; D gene uncertain. Per the germline V gene, CDR1 is SQVTM and CDR2 is ANQGSEA. The CDR3 sequence is 13 residues long. The ends were cut back, 4 bases at V and 7 bases at J, with 16 bases in the middle.

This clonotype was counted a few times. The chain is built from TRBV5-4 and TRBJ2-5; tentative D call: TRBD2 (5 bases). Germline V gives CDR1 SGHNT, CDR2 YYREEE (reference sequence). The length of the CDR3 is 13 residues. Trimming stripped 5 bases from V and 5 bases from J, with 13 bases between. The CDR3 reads CASRPDPGETQYF. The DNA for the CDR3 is TGTGCCAGCAGACCTGACCCGGGGGAGACCCAGTACTTC.

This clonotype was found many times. Here the CDR3 DNA reads TGTGCCAGCAGTGCTACCGGGACAGGGATCGCGGGCTACACCTTC. The encoded protein is CASSATGTGIAGYTF. The rearrangement uses TRBV2 and TRBJ1-2, with 9 bases lining up with TRBD1. Germline loops: CDR1 SNHLY, CDR2 FYNNEI. With V trimmed by 4 bases and J by 8 bases, 11 bases remained unmatched. This CDR3 has 15 residues.

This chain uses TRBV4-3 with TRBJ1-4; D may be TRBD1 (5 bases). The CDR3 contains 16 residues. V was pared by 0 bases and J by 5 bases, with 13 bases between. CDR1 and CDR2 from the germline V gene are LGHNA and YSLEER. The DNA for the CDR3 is TGCGCCAGCAGCCAAGATCGGAGGGACGGAAATGAAAAACTGTTTTTT. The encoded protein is CASSQDRRDGNEKLFF.

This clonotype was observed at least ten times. The CDR3 DNA follows: TGTGCCAGCAGTCCCCAGGGACTAGCGGGAGGGCTTTCCTACGAGCAGTACTTC. As protein: CASSPQGLAGGLSYEQYF. The J gene is TRBJ2-7, the V gene TRBV12-3 or TRBV12-4, with 16 positions matching TRBD2. V dropped 5 bases and J dropped 1; count of bases not matched to a gene: 8. CDR3 length: 18 residues.

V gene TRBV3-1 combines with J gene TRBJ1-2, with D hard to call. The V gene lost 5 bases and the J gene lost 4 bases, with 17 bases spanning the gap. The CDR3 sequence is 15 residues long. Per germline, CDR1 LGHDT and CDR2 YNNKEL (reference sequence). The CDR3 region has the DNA TGTGCCAGCAGCTCCGCGGGAGGGATCAGCTATGGCTACACCTTC. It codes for CASSSAGGISYGYTF. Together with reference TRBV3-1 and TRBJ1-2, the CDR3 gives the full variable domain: DTAVSQTPKYLVTQMGNDKSIKCEQNLGHDTMYWYKQDSKKFLKIMFSYNNKELIINETVPNRFSPKSPDKAHLNLHINSLELGDSAVYFCASSSAGGISYGYTFGSGTRLTVV.

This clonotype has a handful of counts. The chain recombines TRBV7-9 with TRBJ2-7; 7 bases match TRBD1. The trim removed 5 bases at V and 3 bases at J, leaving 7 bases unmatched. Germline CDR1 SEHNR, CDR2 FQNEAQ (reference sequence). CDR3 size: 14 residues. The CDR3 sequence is CASSPDRMHYEQYF. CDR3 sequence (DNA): TGTGCCAGCAGCCCGGACAGGATGCACTACGAGCAGTACTTC.

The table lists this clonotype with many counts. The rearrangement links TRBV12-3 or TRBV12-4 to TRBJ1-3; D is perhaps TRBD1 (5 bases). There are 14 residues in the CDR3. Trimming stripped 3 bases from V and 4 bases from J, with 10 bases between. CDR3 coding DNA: TGTGCCAGCAGTTTCGGGGGATCCGGAAACACCATATATTTT. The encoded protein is CASSFGGSGNTIYF.

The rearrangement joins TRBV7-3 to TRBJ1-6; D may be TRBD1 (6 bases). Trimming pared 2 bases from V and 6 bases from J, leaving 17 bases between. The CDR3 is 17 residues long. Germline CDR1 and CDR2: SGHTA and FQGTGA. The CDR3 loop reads CASSLYPTTGPNSPLHF. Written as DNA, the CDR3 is TGTGCCAGCAGCTTATACCCAACGACAGGTCCTAATTCACCCCTCCACTTT.

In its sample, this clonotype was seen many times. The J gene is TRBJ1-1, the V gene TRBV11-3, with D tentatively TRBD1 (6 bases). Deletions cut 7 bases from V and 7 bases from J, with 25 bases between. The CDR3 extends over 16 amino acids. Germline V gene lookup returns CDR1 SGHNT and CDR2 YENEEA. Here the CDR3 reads CASNTLFEDSNGEAFF. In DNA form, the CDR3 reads TGTGCCAGCAATACCCTATTTGAGGACAGTAATGGTGAAGCTTTCTTT.

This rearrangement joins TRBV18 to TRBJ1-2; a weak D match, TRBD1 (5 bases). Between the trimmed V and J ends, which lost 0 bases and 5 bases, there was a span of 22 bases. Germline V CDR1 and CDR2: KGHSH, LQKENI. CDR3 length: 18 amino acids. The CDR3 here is CASSPPGTSTPSYYGYTF. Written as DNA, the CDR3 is TGTGCCAGCTCACCACCAGGGACCTCCACCCCCTCCTATTATGGCTACACCTTC.

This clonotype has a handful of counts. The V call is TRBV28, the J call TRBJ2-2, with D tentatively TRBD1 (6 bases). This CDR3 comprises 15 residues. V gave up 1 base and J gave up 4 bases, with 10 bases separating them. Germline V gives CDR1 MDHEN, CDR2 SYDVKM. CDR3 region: CASSLFRGLTGELFF. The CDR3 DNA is TGTGCCAGCAGTTTATTCAGGGGTCTCACCGGGGAGCTGTTTTTT.

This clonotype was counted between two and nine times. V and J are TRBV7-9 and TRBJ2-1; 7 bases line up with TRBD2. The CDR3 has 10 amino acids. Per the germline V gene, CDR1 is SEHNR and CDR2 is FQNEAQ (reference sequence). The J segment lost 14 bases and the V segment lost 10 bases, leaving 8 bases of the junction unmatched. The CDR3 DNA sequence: TGTGCCACCCTAGCGGAGGAGGAGTTCTTC. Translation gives CATLAEEEFF.

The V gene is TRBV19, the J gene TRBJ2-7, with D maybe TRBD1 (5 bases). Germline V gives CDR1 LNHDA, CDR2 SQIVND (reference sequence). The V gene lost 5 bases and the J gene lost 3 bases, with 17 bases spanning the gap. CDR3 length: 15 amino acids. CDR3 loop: CASSDAGRGYYEQYF. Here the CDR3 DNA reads TGTGCCAGTAGTGATGCTGGTAGGGGCTACTACGAGCAGTACTTC.

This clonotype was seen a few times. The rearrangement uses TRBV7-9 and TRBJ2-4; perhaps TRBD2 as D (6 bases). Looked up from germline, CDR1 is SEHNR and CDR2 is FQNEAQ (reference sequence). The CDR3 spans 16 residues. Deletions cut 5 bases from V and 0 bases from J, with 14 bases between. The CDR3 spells CASSPGTGLAKNIQYF. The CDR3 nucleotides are TGTGCCAGCAGCCCCGGGACGGGACTAGCCAAAAACATTCAGTACTTC.

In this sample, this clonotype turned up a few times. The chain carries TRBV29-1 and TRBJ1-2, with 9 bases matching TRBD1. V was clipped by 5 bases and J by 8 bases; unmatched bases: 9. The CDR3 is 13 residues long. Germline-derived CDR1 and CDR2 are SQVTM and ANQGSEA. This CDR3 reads CSVREQGASGYTF. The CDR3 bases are TGCAGCGTTCGAGAACAGGGGGCGTCCGGCTACACCTTC.

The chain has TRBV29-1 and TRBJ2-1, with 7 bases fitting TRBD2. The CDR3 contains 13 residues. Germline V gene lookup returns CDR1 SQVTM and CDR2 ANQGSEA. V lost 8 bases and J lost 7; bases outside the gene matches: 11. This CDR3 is CSPRIGGRNEQFF. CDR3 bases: TGCAGCCCCCGTATCGGGGGGAGAAATGAGCAGTTCTTC.

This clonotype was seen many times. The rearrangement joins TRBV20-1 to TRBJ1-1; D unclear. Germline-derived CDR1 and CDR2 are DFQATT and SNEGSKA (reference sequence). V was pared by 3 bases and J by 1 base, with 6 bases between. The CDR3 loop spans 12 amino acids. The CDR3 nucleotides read TGCAGTGCTAGCGTAGGGAACACTGAAGCTTTCTTT. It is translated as CSASVGNTEAFF.

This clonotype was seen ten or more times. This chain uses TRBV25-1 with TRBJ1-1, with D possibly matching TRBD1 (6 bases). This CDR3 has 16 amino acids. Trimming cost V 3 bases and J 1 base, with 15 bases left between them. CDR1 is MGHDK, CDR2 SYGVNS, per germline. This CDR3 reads CASSEEGGLGNTEAFF. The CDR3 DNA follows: TGTGCCAGCAGTGAGGAAGGGGGGCTGGGGAACACTGAAGCTTTCTTT.

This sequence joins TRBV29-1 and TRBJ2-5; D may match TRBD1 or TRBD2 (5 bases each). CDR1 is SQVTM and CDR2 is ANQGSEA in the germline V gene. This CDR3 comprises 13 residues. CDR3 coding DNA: TGCAGTGCTAGGGACGTATTAGAAGAGACCCAGTACTTC. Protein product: CSARDVLEETQYF. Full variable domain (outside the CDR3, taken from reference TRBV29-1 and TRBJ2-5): SAVISQKPSRDICQRGTSLTIQCQVDSQVTMMFWYRQQPGQSLTLIATANQGSEATYESGFVIDKFPISRPNLTFSTLTVSNMSPEDSSIYLCSARDVLEETQYFGPGTRLLVL.

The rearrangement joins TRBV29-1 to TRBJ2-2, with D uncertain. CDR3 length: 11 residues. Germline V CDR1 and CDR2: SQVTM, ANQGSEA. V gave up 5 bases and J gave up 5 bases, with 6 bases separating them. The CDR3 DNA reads TGCAGCGTTTGGGATACCGGGGAGCTGTTTTTT. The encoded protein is CSVWDTGELFF.

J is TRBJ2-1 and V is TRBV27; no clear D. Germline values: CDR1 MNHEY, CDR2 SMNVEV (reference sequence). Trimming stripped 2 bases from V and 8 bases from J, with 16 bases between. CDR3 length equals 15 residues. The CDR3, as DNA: TGTGCCAGCAGTTTACCGACCGGGTCTAGGGATGAGCAGTTCTTC. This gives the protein CASSLPTGSRDEQFF.

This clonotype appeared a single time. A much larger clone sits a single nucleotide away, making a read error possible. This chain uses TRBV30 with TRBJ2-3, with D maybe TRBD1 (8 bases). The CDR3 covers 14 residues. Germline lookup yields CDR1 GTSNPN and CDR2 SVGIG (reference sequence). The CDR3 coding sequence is TGTGCCCGGAGTATACAGGGGGGGACAGATACGCAGTATTTT. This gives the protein CARSIQGGTDTQYF. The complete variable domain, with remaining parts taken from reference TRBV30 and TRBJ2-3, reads SQTIHQWPATLVQPVGSPLSLECTVEGTSNPNLYWYRQAAGRGLQLLFYSVGIGQISSEVPQNLSASRPQDRQFILSSKKLLLSDSGFYLCARSIQGGTDTQYFGPGTRLTVL.

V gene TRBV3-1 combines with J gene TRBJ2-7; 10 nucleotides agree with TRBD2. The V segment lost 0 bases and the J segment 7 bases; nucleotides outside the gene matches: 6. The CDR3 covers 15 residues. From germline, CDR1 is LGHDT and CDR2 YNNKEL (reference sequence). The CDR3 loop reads CASSQEGLALHEQYF. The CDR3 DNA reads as TGTGCCAGCAGCCAAGAGGGACTAGCGTTGCATGAGCAGTACTTC.

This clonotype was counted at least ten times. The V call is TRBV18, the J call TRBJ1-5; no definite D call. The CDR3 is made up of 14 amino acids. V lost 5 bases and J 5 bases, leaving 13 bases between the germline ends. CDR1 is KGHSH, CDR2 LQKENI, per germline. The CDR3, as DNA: TGTGCCAGCTCAACTGAGAGGGAGTATCAGCCCCAGCATTTT. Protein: CASSTEREYQPQHF.